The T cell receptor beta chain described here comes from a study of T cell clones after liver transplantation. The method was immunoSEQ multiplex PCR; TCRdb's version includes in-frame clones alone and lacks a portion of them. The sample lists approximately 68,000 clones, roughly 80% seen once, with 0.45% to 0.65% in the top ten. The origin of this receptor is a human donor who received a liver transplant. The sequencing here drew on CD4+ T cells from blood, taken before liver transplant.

The CDR3 sequence: CASSPRDLQETQYF. For the CDR3, the DNA is TGCGCCAGCAGCCCCCGGGACTTACAAGAGACCCAGTACTTC. The chain links TRBV4-3 to TRBJ2-5; the D gene is possibly TRBD2 (6 bases). The CDR3 length is 14 residues. Germline CDR1 LGHNA, CDR2 YSLEER. V lost 4 bases, J lost 2 bases, and 11 bases lay in between.